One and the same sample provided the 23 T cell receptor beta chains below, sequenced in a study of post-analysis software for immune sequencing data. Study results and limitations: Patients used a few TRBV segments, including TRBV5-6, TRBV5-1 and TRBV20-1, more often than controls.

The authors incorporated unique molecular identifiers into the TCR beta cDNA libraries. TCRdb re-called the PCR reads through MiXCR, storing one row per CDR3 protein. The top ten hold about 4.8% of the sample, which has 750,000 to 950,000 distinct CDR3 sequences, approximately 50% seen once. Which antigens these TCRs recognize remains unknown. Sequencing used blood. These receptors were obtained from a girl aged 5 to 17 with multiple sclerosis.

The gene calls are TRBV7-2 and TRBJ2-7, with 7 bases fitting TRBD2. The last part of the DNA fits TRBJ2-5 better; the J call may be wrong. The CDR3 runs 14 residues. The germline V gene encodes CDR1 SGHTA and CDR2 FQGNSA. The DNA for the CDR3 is TGTGCCAGCAGCGATAGCGGGTCGGTGAAGACCCAGTACTTC. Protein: CASSDSGSVKTQYF.

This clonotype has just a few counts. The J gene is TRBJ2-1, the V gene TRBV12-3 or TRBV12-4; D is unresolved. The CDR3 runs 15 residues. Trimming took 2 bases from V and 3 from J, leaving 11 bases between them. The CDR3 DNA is TGTGCCAGCAGTTTAATGGGGTCTTACTACAATGAGCAGTTCTTC. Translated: CASSLMGSYYNEQFF.

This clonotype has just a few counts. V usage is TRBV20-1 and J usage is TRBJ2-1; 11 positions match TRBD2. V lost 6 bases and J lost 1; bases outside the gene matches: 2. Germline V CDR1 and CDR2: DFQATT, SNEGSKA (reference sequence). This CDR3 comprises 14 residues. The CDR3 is CSAGLAASYNEQFF. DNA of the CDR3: TGCAGTGCGGGACTAGCGGCATCCTACAATGAGCAGTTCTTC.

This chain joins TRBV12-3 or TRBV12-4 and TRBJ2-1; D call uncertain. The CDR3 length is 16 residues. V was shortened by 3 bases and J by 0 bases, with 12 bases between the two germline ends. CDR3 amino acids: CASSFDPMSSYNEQFF. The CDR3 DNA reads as TGTGCCAGCAGTTTTGACCCCATGAGCTCCTACAATGAGCAGTTCTTC.

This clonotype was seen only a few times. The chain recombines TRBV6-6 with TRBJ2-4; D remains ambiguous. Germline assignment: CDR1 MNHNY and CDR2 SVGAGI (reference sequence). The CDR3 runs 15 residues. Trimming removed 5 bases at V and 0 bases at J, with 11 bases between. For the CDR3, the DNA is TGTGCCAGCAGTCATCTCGGTGGAGCCAAAAACATTCAGTACTTC. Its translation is CASSHLGGAKNIQYF.

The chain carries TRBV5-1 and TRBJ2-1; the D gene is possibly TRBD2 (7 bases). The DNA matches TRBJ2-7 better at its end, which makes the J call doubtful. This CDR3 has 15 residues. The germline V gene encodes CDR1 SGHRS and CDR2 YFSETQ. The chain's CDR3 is CASSLWGGLSSVQYF. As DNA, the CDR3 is TGCGCCAGCAGCTTGTGGGGGGGCCTGAGTTCGGTGCAGTACTTC.

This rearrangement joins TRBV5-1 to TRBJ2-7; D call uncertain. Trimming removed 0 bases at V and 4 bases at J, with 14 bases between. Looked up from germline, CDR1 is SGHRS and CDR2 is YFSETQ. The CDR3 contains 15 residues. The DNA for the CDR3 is TGCGCCAGCAGCTTGGATCCAGTGGCTGGTTACGAGCAGTACTTC. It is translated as CASSLDPVAGYEQYF.

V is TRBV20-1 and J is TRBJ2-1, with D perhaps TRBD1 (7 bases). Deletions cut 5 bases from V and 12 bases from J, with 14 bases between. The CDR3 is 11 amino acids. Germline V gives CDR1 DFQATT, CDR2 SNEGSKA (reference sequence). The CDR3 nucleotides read TGCAGTGCTTGGAGACAGGGAGGGCAGTTCTTC. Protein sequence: CSAWRQGGQFF.

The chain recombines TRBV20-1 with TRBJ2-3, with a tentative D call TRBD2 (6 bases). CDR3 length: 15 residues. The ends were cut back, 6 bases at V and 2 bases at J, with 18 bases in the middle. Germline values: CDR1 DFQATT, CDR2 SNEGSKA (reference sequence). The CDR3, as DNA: TGCAGTGCCCTAGTGGGTAGCGGACACACAGATACGCAGTATTTT. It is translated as CSALVGSGHTDTQYF.

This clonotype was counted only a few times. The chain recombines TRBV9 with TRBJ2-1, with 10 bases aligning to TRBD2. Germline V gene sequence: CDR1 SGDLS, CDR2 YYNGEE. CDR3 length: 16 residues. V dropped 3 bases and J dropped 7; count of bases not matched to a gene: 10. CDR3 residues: CASSAEPGLAQNEQFF. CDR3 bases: TGTGCCAGCAGCGCAGAGCCGGGACTAGCGCAGAATGAGCAGTTCTTC.

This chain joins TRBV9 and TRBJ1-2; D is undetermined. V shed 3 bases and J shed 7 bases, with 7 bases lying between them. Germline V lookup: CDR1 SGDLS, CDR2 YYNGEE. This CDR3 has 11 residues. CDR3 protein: CASSAEVGYTF. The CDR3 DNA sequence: TGTGCCAGCAGCGCCGAGGTTGGCTACACCTTC.

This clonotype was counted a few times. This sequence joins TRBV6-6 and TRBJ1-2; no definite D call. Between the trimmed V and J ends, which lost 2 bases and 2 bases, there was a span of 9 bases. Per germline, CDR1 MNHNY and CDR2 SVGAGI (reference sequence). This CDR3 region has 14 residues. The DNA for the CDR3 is TGTGCCAGCAGTTACGACGGCACAAACTATGGCTACACCTTC. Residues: CASSYDGTNYGYTF.

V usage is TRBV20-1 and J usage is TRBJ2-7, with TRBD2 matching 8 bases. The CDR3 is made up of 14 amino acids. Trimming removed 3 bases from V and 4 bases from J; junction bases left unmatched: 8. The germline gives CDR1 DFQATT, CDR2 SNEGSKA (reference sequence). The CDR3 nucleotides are TGCAGTGCTAGGACGGCGGGGGGAGAATACGAGCAGTACTTC. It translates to CSARTAGGEYEQYF.

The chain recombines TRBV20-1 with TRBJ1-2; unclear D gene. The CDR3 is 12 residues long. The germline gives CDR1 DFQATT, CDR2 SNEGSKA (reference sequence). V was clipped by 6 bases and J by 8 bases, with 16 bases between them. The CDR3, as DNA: TGCAGTGCGCCGACCCCGCGGGCGGGCTACACCTTC. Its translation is CSAPTPRAGYTF.

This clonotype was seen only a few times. The DNA for the CDR3 is TGTGCCAGCAGCTTGGAACGTACTCGAGAGACCCAGTACTTC. Translated: CASSLERTRETQYF. The gene calls are TRBV5-6 and TRBJ2-5; no definite D call. CDR3 size: 14 residues. The V gene's germline CDR1 is SGHDT and CDR2 YYEEEE. Trimming stripped 0 bases from V and 4 bases from J, with 10 bases between.

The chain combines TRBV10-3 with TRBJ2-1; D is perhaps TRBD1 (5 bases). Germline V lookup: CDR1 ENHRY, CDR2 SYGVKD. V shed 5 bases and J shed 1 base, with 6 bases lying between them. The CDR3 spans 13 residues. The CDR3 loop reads CAISPGSYNEQFF. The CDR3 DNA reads TGTGCCATCAGTCCAGGGTCCTACAATGAGCAGTTCTTC.

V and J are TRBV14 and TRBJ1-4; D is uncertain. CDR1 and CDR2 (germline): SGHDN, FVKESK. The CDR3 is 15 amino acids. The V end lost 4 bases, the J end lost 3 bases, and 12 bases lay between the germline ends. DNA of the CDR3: TGTGCCAGCAGCCCCCGTTCGACTTCTAATGAAAAACTGTTTTTT. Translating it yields CASSPRSTSNEKLFF. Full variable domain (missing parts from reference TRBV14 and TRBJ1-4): EAGVTQFPSHSVIEKGQTVTLRCDPISGHDNLYWYRRVMGKEIKFLLHFVKESKQDESGMPNNRFLAERTGGTYSTLKVQPAELEDSGVYFCASSPRSTSNEKLFFGSGTQLSVL.

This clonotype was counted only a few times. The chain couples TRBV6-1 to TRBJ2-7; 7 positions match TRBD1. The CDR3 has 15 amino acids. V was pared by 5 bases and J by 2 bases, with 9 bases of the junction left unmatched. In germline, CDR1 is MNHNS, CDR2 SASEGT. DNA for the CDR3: TGTGCCAGCAGTCGTTTTGGGGACAGAACCTACGAGCAGTACTTC. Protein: CASSRFGDRTYEQYF.

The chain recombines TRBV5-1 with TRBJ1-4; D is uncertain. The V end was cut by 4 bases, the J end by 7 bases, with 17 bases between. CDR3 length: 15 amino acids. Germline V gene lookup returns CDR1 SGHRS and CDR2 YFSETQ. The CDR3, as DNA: TGCGCCAGCAGCCCATCCCGGGGTTGGGGTGAAAAACTGTTTTTT. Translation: CASSPSRGWGEKLFF. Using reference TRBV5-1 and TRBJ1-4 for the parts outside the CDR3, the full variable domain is KAGVTQTPRYLIKTRGQQVTLSCSPISGHRSVSWYQQTPGQGLQFLFEYFSETQRNKGNFPGRFSGRQFSNSRSEMNVSTLELGDSALYLCASSPSRGWGEKLFFGSGTQLSVL.

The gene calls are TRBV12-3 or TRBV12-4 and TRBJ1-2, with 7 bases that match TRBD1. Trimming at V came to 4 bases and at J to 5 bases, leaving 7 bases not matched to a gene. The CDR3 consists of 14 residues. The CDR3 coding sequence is TGTGCCAGCAGTTCTGGACAGGATAAGTATGGCTACACCTTC. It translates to CASSSGQDKYGYTF.

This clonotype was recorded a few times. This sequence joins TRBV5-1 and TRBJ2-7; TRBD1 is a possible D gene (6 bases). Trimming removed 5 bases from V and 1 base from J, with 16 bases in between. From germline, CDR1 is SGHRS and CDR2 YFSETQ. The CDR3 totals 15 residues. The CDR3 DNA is TGCGCCAGCAGTCCAGGACAGAAGTATTCCTACGAGCAGTACTTC. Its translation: CASSPGQKYSYEQYF.

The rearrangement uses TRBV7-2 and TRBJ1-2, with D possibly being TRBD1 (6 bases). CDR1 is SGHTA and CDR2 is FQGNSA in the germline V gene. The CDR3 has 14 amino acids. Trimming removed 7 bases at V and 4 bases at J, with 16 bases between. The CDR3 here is CASTNREMVYGYTF. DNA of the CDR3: TGTGCCAGCACAAACAGGGAGATGGTCTATGGCTACACCTTC.

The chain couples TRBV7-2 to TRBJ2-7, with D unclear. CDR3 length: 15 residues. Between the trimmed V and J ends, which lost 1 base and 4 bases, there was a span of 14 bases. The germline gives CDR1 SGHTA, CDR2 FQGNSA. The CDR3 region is CASSLGFGFRYEQYF. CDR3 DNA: TGTGCCAGCAGCTTAGGCTTCGGGTTTAGGTACGAGCAGTACTTC.